Given below is one T cell receptor (beta chain) in context. The data were taken from a study of T cell changes during pregnancy in multiple sclerosis. Generated by immunoSEQ multiplex PCR, the TCRdb table keeps only in-frame clones and is missing some. Among 70,000 to 90,000 clones listed, just over 90% were seen once. This TCR derives from a female donor in good health, enrolled as a control in a pregnancy study. The material was peripheral blood, obtained in the second trimester of pregnancy.

CDR3: CASSEAARKRNQPQHF. The CDR3 coding sequence is TGTGCCAGCAGTGAAGCGGCCAGGAAACGCAATCAGCCCCAGCATTTT. V gene TRBV6-1 combines with J gene TRBJ1-5; D uncertain. Per germline, CDR1 MNHNS and CDR2 SASEGT. This CDR3 is built from 16 residues. V shed 0 bases and J shed 2 bases, with 11 bases lying between them.